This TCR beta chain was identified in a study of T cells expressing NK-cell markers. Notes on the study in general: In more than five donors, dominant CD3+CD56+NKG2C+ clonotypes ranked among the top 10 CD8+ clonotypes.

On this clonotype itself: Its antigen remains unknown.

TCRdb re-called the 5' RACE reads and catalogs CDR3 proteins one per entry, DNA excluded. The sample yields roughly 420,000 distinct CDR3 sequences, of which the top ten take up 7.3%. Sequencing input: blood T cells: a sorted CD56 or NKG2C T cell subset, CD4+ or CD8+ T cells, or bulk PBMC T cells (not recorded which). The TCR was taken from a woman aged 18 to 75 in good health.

The CDR3 reads CASRTGRTGELFF. This chain links TRBV19 with TRBJ2-2; no DNA is available, so the TRBD1 call from TCRdb remains unchecked. This CDR3 is built from 13 residues. Germline CDR1 is LNHDA and CDR2 is SQIVND (reference sequence).